The clone carrying this T cell receptor (beta chain) was seen more than once but under ten times. Its target is not known. This sample stems from a study of vaccination effects on CD4 cells after COVID-19. Regarding the study as a whole: Clonal contraction was marked in infection- and vaccine-induced clones late after vaccination.

Assay: immunoSEQ multiplex PCR; the TCRdb copy retains only in-frame clones and omits some. There are 25,000 to 35,000 clones in the sample; less than 80% occur only once, and approximately 8.2% lies in the top ten. Antigen-specific CD4+ T cells were expanded with viral peptide pools in the ViraFEST assay before sequencing. Following culture for under 12 days, CD4+ T cells were isolated. Participants were vaccinated with two doses of either the BNT162b2 or mRNA-1273 vaccine. Vaccinated recipients, who were negative for nucleocapsid antibodies, had no history of SARS-CoV-2 infection. With around 10 ug/ml peptides and 9 to 10 IU/ml IL-2, over 1.5 million PBMC per well were cultured. Cultures received IL-2 medium that replaced half the medium on days 3 and 7. Germline CDR1 SNHLY, CDR2 FYNNEI. This CDR3 spans 14 amino acids. V shed 6 bases and J 7 bases; nucleotides not matched to a gene: 6.

The V gene is TRBV2, the J gene TRBJ1-2; TRBD1 matches 12 bases. This TCR came from a human donor who received a COVID-19 vaccine. The source material was CD4+ T cells from PBMCs cultured with SARS-CoV-2 spike peptides, sampled after COVID-19 vaccination. DNA for the CDR3: TGTGCCAGCAGACGGGACAGGGGGCTTGGTGGCTACACCTTC. It encodes CASRRDRGLGGYTF.